This is a list of T cell receptor beta chains from one sample in a study of regulatory T cells in long-lasting Graves disease. TCRdb reanalysed the multiplex PCR reads using MiXCR and keeps one entry per CDR3 protein. The sample lists approximately 400,000 distinct CDR3 sequences, approximately 10% occurring once. These data were also filed under a second study, of T cells in Graves' hyperthyroidism and ophthalmopathy.

The sequencing used peripheral blood mononuclear cells (PBMCs), collected at new diagnosis, from a patient treated with antithyroid drugs. These receptors all come from a woman younger than 35 with Graves disease. Each CDR3 is given with its conserved first and last residue. D genes are given only for firm matches. Part of the rows lack a size; the others show once, few, many or a class for expanded clones.

size: many; D: TRBD1; V: TRBV28; J: TRBJ2-1; CDR3: CASHRGQYNEQFF; DNA: TGTGCCAGCCACCGGGGACAGTACAATGAGCAGTTCTTC
size: NA; D: NA; V: TRBV29-1; J: TRBJ2-5; CDR3: CSVEGGRGTPETQYF; DNA: TGCAGCGTTGAGGGGGGACGCGGGACCCCAGAGACCCAGTACTTC
size: many; D: TRBD2; V: TRBV29-1; J: TRBJ2-7; CDR3: CSAGLAGSPHEQYF; DNA: TGCAGCGCCGGACTAGCGGGCTCCCCTCACGAGCAGTACTTC
size: NA; D: NA; V: TRBV4-3; J: TRBJ2-2; CDR3: CASSQDRITGELFF; DNA: TGCGCCAGCAGCCAAGATCGGATCACCGGGGAGCTGTTTTTT
size: many; D: NA; V: TRBV10-3; J: TRBJ1-2; CDR3: CAISDPDTYGYTF; DNA: TGTGCCATCAGTGACCCCGATACCTATGGCTACACCTTC
size: NA; D: NA; V: TRBV4-1; J: TRBJ2-7; CDR3: CASSQESFRTYEQYF; DNA: TGCGCCAGCAGCCAAGAGTCTTTTCGGACCTACGAGCAGTACTTC
size: many; D: NA; V: TRBV20-1; J: TRBJ1-1; CDR3: CSARAAEAFF; DNA: TGCAGTGCGAGAGCAGCTGAAGCTTTCTTT
size: few; D: TRBD1; V: TRBV7-9; J: TRBJ1-1; CDR3: CASSLGATGRSTEAFF; DNA: TGTGCCAGCAGCCTAGGGGCGACAGGGCGGAGCACTGAAGCTTTCTTT
size: few; D: NA; V: TRBV20-1; J: TRBJ1-2; CDR3: CSARVRTGPVGYTF; DNA: TGCAGTGCTAGAGTTAGAACAGGGCCCGTTGGCTACACCTTC
size: NA; D: NA; V: TRBV6-2/TRBV6-3; J: TRBJ1-5; CDR3: CASGPSGPIREPQHF; DNA: TGTGCCAGCGGCCCCAGTGGGCCCATCCGGGAGCCCCAGCATTTT
size: NA; D: NA; V: TRBV6-5; J: TRBJ1-1; CDR3: CASSYSGRTEAFF; DNA: TGTGCCAGCAGTTACAGTGGGAGGACTGAAGCTTTCTTT
size: many; D: TRBD1; V: TRBV30; J: TRBJ1-2; CDR3: CAWSGRWQGAGNYGYTF; DNA: TGTGCCTGGAGTGGTCGTTGGCAGGGGGCAGGCAACTATGGCTACACCTTC
size: NA; D: NA; V: TRBV12-3/TRBV12-4; J: TRBJ1-3; CDR3: CASRQEPGNTIYF; DNA: TGTGCCAGCAGGCAGGAACCTGGAAACACCATATATTTT
size: many; D: TRBD1; V: TRBV10-3; J: TRBJ2-7; CDR3: CAIRSGQGQYF; DNA: TGTGCCATCAGATCAGGACAGGGGCAGTACTTC
size: NA; D: NA; V: TRBV6-1; J: TRBJ2-3; CDR3: CASRWGTSTDTQYF; DNA: TGTGCCAGCAGATGGGGGACTAGCACAGATACGCAGTATTTT
size: many; D: NA; V: TRBV20-1; J: TRBJ2-1; CDR3: CSARASSSYNEQFF; DNA: TGCAGTGCTAGAGCTTCGAGCTCCTACAATGAGCAGTTCTTC
size: many; D: NA; V: TRBV29-1; J: TRBJ1-1; CDR3: CSVVPSEEAFF; DNA: TGCAGCGTTGTACCGTCAGAAGAAGCTTTCTTT
size: NA; D: NA; V: TRBV7-2; J: TRBJ1-5; CDR3: CASSYQVSNQPQHF; DNA: TGTGCCAGCAGTTATCAGGTTTCTAATCAGCCCCAGCATTTT
size: NA; D: NA; V: TRBV6-4; J: TRBJ1-1; CDR3: CASSALTENTEAFF; DNA: TGTGCCAGCAGTGCATTAACAGAGAACACTGAAGCTTTCTTT
size: many; D: NA; V: TRBV6-1; J: TRBJ1-6; CDR3: CASSPGTDHSPLHF; DNA: TGTGCCAGCAGCCCCGGGACGGACCATTCACCCCTCCACTTT
size: few; D: NA; V: TRBV7-9; J: TRBJ1-1; CDR3: CASSRDLMDPEAFF; DNA: TGTGCCAGCTCTAGGGACTTAATGGACCCTGAAGCTTTCTTT
size: many; D: NA; V: TRBV7-2; J: TRBJ2-7; CDR3: CASSLGAAPNYEQYF; DNA: TGTGCCAGCAGCTTAGGGGCGGCCCCCAACTACGAGCAGTACTTC
size: many; D: NA; V: TRBV28; J: TRBJ1-1; CDR3: CASSSSREGAFF; DNA: TGTGCCAGCAGTTCCTCGCGGGAAGGAGCTTTCTTT
size: many; D: TRBD2; V: TRBV6-1; J: TRBJ2-3; CDR3: CASPPGGTPTDTQYF; DNA: TGTGCCAGCCCCCCGGGGGGGACTCCCACAGATACGCAGTATTTT
size: many; D: NA; V: TRBV11-2; J: TRBJ2-3; CDR3: CASSLVSGASTDTQYF; DNA: TGTGCCAGCAGCTTAGTTTCGGGAGCTAGCACAGATACGCAGTATTTT
size: NA; D: NA; V: TRBV6-2/TRBV6-3; J: TRBJ2-1; CDR3: CASTTPRGSQQQFF; DNA: TGTGCCAGCACCACGCCCAGAGGTAGCCAGCAGCAGTTCTTC